Listed below are T cell receptor beta chains from one sample, sequenced in a study of cytomegalovirus exposure and HLA in healthy donors. TCRdb's copy holds only in-frame clones and misses some; the assay was immunoSEQ multiplex PCR. The sample records approximately 160,000 clones, 89% being singletons. Sequencing was performed on PBMCs. The receptors come from a man younger than 30 in good health and CMV-seropositive. CDR3s include the opening cysteine and the closing phenylalanine or tryptophan. The D gene is left open where the match is weak. Not all rows give a size; the values are once, few, many and, for expanded clones, a class.

CDR3 DNA | CDR3 protein | J gene | V gene | D gene | clone size
TGTGCCAGCAGCCAAGCGATGAGGGTATCCGGGGAGCTGTTTTTT | CASSQAMRVSGELFF | TRBJ2-2 | TRBV4-2 | - | -
TGTGCCAGCAGCTTTAGTGGGACAGGGGGCGTTAATGAAAAACTGTTTTTT | CASSFSGTGGVNEKLFF | TRBJ1-4 | TRBV7-9 | TRBD1 | -
TGTGCCAGCAGGGGTCAGGGGAACAATGAGCAGTTCTTC | CASRGQGNNEQFF | TRBJ2-1 | TRBV27 | - | -
TGTGCCAGCAGCTTTTATCCAGGGGACGAGCAGTACTTC | CASSFYPGDEQYF | TRBJ2-7 | TRBV11-3 | - | once
TGTGCCAGCAGTGCGCTGAGGCCACACACCGGGGAGCTGTTTTTT | CASSALRPHTGELFF | TRBJ2-2 | TRBV6-1 | - | once
TGTGCCAGCAGTGAATATTTGCGCCGTGGCTACACCTTC | CASSEYLRRGYTF | TRBJ1-2 | TRBV25-1 | - | -
TGTGCCAGCAGTGTACAGGGGGCCTACGAGCAGTACTTC | CASSVQGAYEQYF | TRBJ2-7 | TRBV27 | TRBD1 | -
TGTGCCAGCAGCCCGGAACCGGGACAGACGACCTACGAGCAGTACTTC | CASSPEPGQTTYEQYF | TRBJ2-7 | TRBV7-9 | TRBD1 | -
TGTGCCAGCAGCTTCAGGGGCACCCAAGAGACCCAGTACTTC | CASSFRGTQETQYF | TRBJ2-5 | TRBV11-2 | - | -
TGCGCCAGCAGCCCCCCGACTAGCGGGAGTAGTACCGGGGAGCTGTTTTTT | CASSPPTSGSSTGELFF | TRBJ2-2 | TRBV5-1 | TRBD2 | -
TGCGCCAGCAGCCAGTCAAGGGACAGTGGGGCGAACACTGAAGCTTTCTTT | CASSQSRDSGANTEAFF | TRBJ1-1 | TRBV4-1 | TRBD1 | -
TGTGCCAGCAGTTACTCGGGCAGCTACAATGAGCAGTTCTTC | CASSYSGSYNEQFF | TRBJ2-1 | TRBV6-6 | - | -
TGTGCCAGCAGCCAGGGGACTAGAACCTACGAGCAGTACTTC | CASSQGTRTYEQYF | TRBJ2-7 | TRBV5-6 | TRBD2 | -
TGTGCCAGCAGCCCCAGACAGGCTGAATATGGCTACACCTTC | CASSPRQAEYGYTF | TRBJ1-2 | TRBV6-6 | - | -
TGTGCCAGCAGCTACGAGGCCGGGGAGCTGTTTTTT | CASSYEAGELFF | TRBJ2-2 | TRBV6-1 | - | -
TGTGCCAGCTCACCCGAAGAGCGGAGTTTCTCCTACGAGCAGTACTTC | CASSPEERSFSYEQYF | TRBJ2-7 | TRBV18 | - | once
TGTGCCAGCAGTGAAAGGGGTTGGGGGGGAGGTGCCACAGATACGCAGTATTTT | CASSERGWGGGATDTQYF | TRBJ2-3 | TRBV6-1 | TRBD2 | -
TGTGCCAGCAGCAACGGACTAGCGGGTAATTACGAGCAGTACTTC | CASSNGLAGNYEQYF | TRBJ2-7 | TRBV7-9 | TRBD2 | -
TGTGCCAGCAGTGCTGGGGGGGGCAAGACCCAGTACTTC | CASSAGGGKTQYF | TRBJ2-5 | TRBV25-1 | - | -
TGCGCCAGCAAAAATAGCGGGAGCTCCTACAATGAGCAGTTCTTC | CASKNSGSSYNEQFF | TRBJ2-1 | TRBV4-1 | TRBD2 | -
TGTGCCAGTAAGGAGGGCCTCTACAATGAGCAGTTCTTC | CASKEGLYNEQFF | TRBJ2-1 | TRBV19 | - | -
TGTGCCAGCAGTTTCGGGTTTAGCAATCAGCCCCAGCATTTT | CASSFGFSNQPQHF | TRBJ1-5 | TRBV27 | - | -
TGTGCTAGCAGCCCGGGGACTAGCGTGTACGAGCAGTACTTC | CASSPGTSVYEQYF | TRBJ2-7 | TRBV7-7 | TRBD2 | once
TGTGCAAGTCGTTACCTTAGGTGTAGCCGGCACTACGAGCAGTACTTC | CASRYLRCSRHYEQYF | TRBJ2-7 | TRBV12-2 | - | -
TGCAGCGTTGAAGTCAGGGTTCGCGCTGGCTACACCTTC | CSVEVRVRAGYTF | TRBJ1-2 | TRBV29-1 | - | -
TGTGCCAGTAGTATTACAGGGAGCTACGAGCAGTACTTC | CASSITGSYEQYF | TRBJ2-7 | TRBV19 | - | -
TGTGCCAGCACCGACGACAGGGCCCCCTACGAGCAGTACTTC | CASTDDRAPYEQYF | TRBJ2-7 | TRBV5-6 | TRBD1 | medium-sized
TGCGCCAGCAGCCAAGCCAGGGGGTCGAGCTATGGCTACACCTTC | CASSQARGSSYGYTF | TRBJ1-2 | TRBV4-1 | TRBD1 | once
TGTGCCAGCAGTCTGGACTCCCTTGCAACTAATGAAAAACTGTTTTTT | CASSLDSLATNEKLFF | TRBJ1-4 | TRBV28 | - | -
TGTGCCAGCAGTTACTACAGGGGGTTGCTCCAAGAGACCCAGTACTTC | CASSYYRGLLQETQYF | TRBJ2-5 | TRBV6-5 | TRBD1 | once
TGTGCCAGCAGCATCAGAACTAGCGGGACCTACTACGAGCAGTACTTC | CASSIRTSGTYYEQYF | TRBJ2-7 | TRBV11-1 | TRBD2 | -
TGTGCCAGCAGTCTCGTGGTAGCGGGAGTCCCGGGGGCCCAGTACTTC | CASSLVVAGVPGAQYF | TRBJ2-5 | TRBV2 | TRBD2 | -
TGCGCCAGCAGCCAAGGGGGCCCTGGTAACTATGGCTACACCTTC | CASSQGGPGNYGYTF | TRBJ1-2 | TRBV4-1 | - | -
TGTGCCAGCGGCCGGGGGGGGGTCGAGCAGTACTTC | CASGRGGVEQYF | TRBJ2-7 | TRBV2 | TRBD2 | once
TGTGCCAGCGGGGGCTCGTCCTACGAGCAGTACTTC | CASGGSSYEQYF | TRBJ2-7 | TRBV2 | - | -
TGTGCCAGCAGCTTAACAAGGGAGGGCAGGGGCAATGAGCAGTTCTTC | CASSLTREGRGNEQFF | TRBJ2-1 | TRBV7-3 | - | -
TGTGCCAGCAGTCCCTCGGACAGGGTCGCAACCCAGCCCCAGCATTTT | CASSPSDRVATQPQHF | TRBJ1-5 | TRBV27 | TRBD1 | once
TGTGCCAGCAGCCGAAGGGGGATTTTTAACACTGAAGCTTTCTTT | CASSRRGIFNTEAFF | TRBJ1-1 | TRBV14 | - | -
TGTGCCTGGAGTCCTAGCCCCCTCTCCTACGAGCAGTACTTC | CAWSPSPLSYEQYF | TRBJ2-7 | TRBV30 | - | once
TGTGCCAGCAGGGCACTAGTGCAAGAGACCCAGTACTTC | CASRALVQETQYF | TRBJ2-5 | TRBV25-1 | - | -
TGTGCCACCTGGGGGGGATACTCCTACAATGAGCAGTTCTTC | CATWGGYSYNEQFF | TRBJ2-1 | TRBV28 | TRBD2 | -
TGTGCCAGCAGCGCTCAGGGGGCGACCTCCTCCTACGAGCAGTACTTC | CASSAQGATSSYEQYF | TRBJ2-7 | TRBV11-3 | TRBD1 | once
TGCGCCAGCAGCTTGGGGACAGAGACAAACTATGGCTACACCTTC | CASSLGTETNYGYTF | TRBJ1-2 | TRBV5-1 | - | once
TGTGCCAGCAGCCCAGGGACTGGGGCCAACGTCCTGACTTTC | CASSPGTGANVLTF | TRBJ2-6 | TRBV2 | - | -
TGTGCCAGCAGTGACTTCGGAAATGGGGGGGCGAACACCGGGGAGCTGTTTTTT | CASSDFGNGGANTGELFF | TRBJ2-2 | TRBV6-4 | TRBD2 | once
TGTGCCAGCAGCGTCGACAGGTATGGAGAGACGGCTGAAGCTTTCTTT | CASSVDRYGETAEAFF | TRBJ1-1 | TRBV9 | - | few
TGTGCCAGCAGCCAAGACGGGGACAGGGGGGTCTACTTCACGACGGGATATGGCTACACCTTC | CASSQDGDRGVYFTTGYGYTF | TRBJ1-2 | TRBV14 | TRBD1 | -
TGTGCCAGCAGTGGACGGGGAAACACTGAAGCTTTCTTT | CASSGRGNTEAFF | TRBJ1-1 | TRBV6-1 | - | -
TGTGCCAGCAGTGAATATAAAGCGGGACCCTTGGATGAGCAGTTCTTC | CASSEYKAGPLDEQFF | TRBJ2-1 | TRBV25-1 | TRBD2 | -
TGTGCCAGCAGCGAGACTAGCGGGATAACCTACGAGCAGTACTTC | CASSETSGITYEQYF | TRBJ2-7 | TRBV7-2 | TRBD2 | -
TGTGCCAGTAGACCCGGGACAGGGATTTCCTACGAGCAGTACTTC | CASRPGTGISYEQYF | TRBJ2-7 | TRBV6-6 | TRBD1 | -
TGTGCCAGCAGCTTGACTAGCCTGAGGGAGCAGTACTTC | CASSLTSLREQYF | TRBJ2-7 | TRBV11-2 | TRBD2 | few
TGTGCCATCAGTGGGGGACAGGGTGGGGGCACAGATACGCAGTATTTT | CAISGGQGGGTDTQYF | TRBJ2-3 | TRBV10-3 | TRBD1 | -
TGTGCTAGCAGCCCAACCGGGACAGGCCCCGAGCAGTACTTC | CASSPTGTGPEQYF | TRBJ2-7 | TRBV7-7 | TRBD1 | few
TGTGCCAGCAGGGGGCTTCCCAACGAGCAGTACTTC | CASRGLPNEQYF | TRBJ2-7 | TRBV7-9 | - | few